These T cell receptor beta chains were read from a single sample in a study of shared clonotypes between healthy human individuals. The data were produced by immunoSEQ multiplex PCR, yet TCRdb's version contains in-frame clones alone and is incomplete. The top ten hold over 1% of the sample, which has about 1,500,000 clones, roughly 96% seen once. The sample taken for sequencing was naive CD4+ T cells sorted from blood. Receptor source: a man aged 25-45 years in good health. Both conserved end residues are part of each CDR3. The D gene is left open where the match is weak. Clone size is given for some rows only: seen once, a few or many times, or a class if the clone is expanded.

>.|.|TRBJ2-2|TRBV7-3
TGTGCCAGCAGCTTAGCTTTCAACACCGGGGAGCTGTTTTTT
CASSLAFNTGELFF
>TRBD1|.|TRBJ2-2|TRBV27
TGTGCCAGCAGATATCCCGGACAGGGGGGGGAGCTGTTTTTT
CASRYPGQGGELFF
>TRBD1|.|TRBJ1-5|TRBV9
TGTGCCAGCAGCGCCCACGACAGGGGGCCCAATCAGCCCCAGCATTTT
CASSAHDRGPNQPQHF
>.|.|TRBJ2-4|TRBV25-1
TGTGCCAGCGGGGAAGATGTTTGGGGAAACATTCAGTACTTC
CASGEDVWGNIQYF
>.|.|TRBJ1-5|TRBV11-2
TGTGCCAGCAGCTTAGGGGCGGGGGGCAATCAGCCCCAGCATTTT
CASSLGAGGNQPQHF
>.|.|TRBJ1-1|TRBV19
TGTGCCAGTAGTATCACGAACTCGCCGGGAAGTGAAGCTTTCTTT
CASSITNSPGSEAFF
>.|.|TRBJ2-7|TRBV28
TGTGCCAGCAGTTTCCGGGAAGGGCAGTACTTC
CASSFREGQYF
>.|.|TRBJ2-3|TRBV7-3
TGTGCCAGCAGCTTAGTCGCAGATACGCAGTATTTT
CASSLVADTQYF
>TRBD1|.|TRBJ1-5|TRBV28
TGTGCCAGCAGTCTCCGGGACAGGGCGATGTGGCCCCAGCATTTT
CASSLRDRAMWPQHF
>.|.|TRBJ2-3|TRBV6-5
TGTGCCAGCAGTTACTCAGGAGCGGTCGGTGTAGATACGCAGTATTTT
CASSYSGAVGVDTQYF
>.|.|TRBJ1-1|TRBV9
TGTGCCAGCAGCCCCAACCACGGGATGACTGAAGCTTTCTTT
CASSPNHGMTEAFF
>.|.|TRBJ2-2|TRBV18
TGTGCCAGCTCACCATTAGAGATAACCGCGAACACCGGGGAGCTGTTTTTT
CASSPLEITANTGELFF
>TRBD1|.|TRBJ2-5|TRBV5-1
TGCGCCAGCAGCTTTTACAGGGGAGAGACCCAGTACTTC
CASSFYRGETQYF
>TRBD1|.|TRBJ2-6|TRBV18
TGTGCCAGCTCCTTTGGACAGGGACGATCTGGGGCCAACGTCCTGACTTTC
CASSFGQGRSGANVLTF
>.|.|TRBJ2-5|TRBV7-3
TGTGCCAGCAGCCCAACTCCCGACAGGTCGAGGGTCCAAGAGACCCAGTACTTC
CASSPTPDRSRVQETQYF
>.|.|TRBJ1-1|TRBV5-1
TGCGCCAGCAGCCCAGGATCGAACACTGAAGCTTTCTTT
CASSPGSNTEAFF
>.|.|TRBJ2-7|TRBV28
TGTGCCAGCAGTAAGGCTCGGGATGGAAGCGAGCAGTACTTC
CASSKARDGSEQYF
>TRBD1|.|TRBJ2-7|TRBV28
TGTGCCAGCAGGGACGGGACAGGGGTTGGGGAGCAGTACTTC
CASRDGTGVGEQYF
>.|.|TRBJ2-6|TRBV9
TGTGCCAGCAGCGTAGGGGGGCCGGGCGTCCTGACTTTC
CASSVGGPGVLTF
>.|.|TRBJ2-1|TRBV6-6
TGTGCCACCCACTTGGACTTGGGCTCCTACAATGAGCAGTTCTTC
CATHLDLGSYNEQFF
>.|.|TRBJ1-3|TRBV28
TGTGCCAGCAGGACTATCGGGGGCGGGGGAAACACCATATATTTT
CASRTIGGGGNTIYF
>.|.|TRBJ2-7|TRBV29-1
TGCAGCGTTACAGGGACGCCATACGAGCAGTACTTC
CSVTGTPYEQYF
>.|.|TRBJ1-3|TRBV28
TGTGCCAGCAGTACGGGACGCAACTCTGGAAACACCATATATTTT
CASSTGRNSGNTIYF
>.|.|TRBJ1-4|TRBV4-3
TGCGCCAGCAGCCAAGGTCCAGGAGGGGGTGAAAAACTGTTTTTT
CASSQGPGGGEKLFF
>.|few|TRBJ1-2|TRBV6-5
TGTGCCAGCAGTTACCACCCGGGACGAACTAACTATGGCTACACCTTC
CASSYHPGRTNYGYTF
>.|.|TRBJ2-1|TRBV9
TGTGCCAGCAGCCAGTCAGGGAGACCCAATGAGCAGTTCTTC
CASSQSGRPNEQFF
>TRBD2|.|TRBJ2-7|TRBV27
TGTGCCAGCAGTATAGGACTAGACAGAAGCTCCTACGAGCAGTACTTC
CASSIGLDRSSYEQYF
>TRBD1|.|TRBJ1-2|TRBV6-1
TGTGCCAGCAAAACCAGGCCGACAGGGATTTCTGGCTACACCTTC
CASKTRPTGISGYTF
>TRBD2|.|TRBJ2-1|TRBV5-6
TGTGCCAGCAGCTTGGTACTAGCGGAGCACTACAATGAGCAGTTCTTC
CASSLVLAEHYNEQFF
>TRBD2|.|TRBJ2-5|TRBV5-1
TGCGCCAGCAGCCATGACCCCGGGAGGCCCTTAGGGGAGACCCAGTACTTC
CASSHDPGRPLGETQYF
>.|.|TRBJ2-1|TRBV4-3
TGCGCCAGCTCGGGGCGCGGTGGCTCCTACAATGAGCAGTTCTTC
CASSGRGGSYNEQFF
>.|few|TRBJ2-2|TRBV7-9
TGTGCCAGCAGCTCCGACTCCCCGGAGCTGTTTTTT
CASSSDSPELFF
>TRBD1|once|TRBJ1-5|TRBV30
TGTGCCTGGAGAGACAGGGTTCGGAATCAGCCCCAGCATTTT
CAWRDRVRNQPQHF
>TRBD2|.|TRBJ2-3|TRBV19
TGTGCCAGTAGGAAGAGTAGCGGGAGGCCAGATACGCAGTATTTT
CASRKSSGRPDTQYF
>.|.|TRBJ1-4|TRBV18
TGTGCCAGCTCTTTAGGCCCAGGGTCCTTTGCAACTAATGAAAAACTGTTTTTT
CASSLGPGSFATNEKLFF
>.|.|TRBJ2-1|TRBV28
TGTGCCAGCAGCGGAGGCAACAAGGTGGATGAGCAGTTCTTC
CASSGGNKVDEQFF
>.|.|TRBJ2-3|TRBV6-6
TGTGCCAGCAGCGAGACAGCCACTAGCACAGATACGCAGTATTTT
CASSETATSTDTQYF
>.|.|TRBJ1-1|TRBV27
TGTGCCAGCAGTTTATACGCGTGGGGGCTAAACACTGAAGCTTTCTTT
CASSLYAWGLNTEAFF
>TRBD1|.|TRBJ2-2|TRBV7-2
TGTGCCAGCAGCTTGATACCGGGACAGGGAAAGACCGGGGAGCTGTTTTTT
CASSLIPGQGKTGELFF
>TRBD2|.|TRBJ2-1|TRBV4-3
TGCGCCAGCAGCCAAGACGCAACTAGCGGGAGGGCTGGTAGGGATGAGCAGTTCTTC
CASSQDATSGRAGRDEQFF
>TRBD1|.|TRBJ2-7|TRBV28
TGTGCCAGCAGTTCCCACGGGACAGGGGAGTTCGAGCAGTACTTC
CASSSHGTGEFEQYF
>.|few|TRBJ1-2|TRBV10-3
TGTGCCATCAGTGAGACAGGGCTCTATGGCTACACCTTC
CAISETGLYGYTF
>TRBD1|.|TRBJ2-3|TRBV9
TGTGCCAGCAGCATCAGACAGGGGGTCACAGATACGCAGTATTTT
CASSIRQGVTDTQYF
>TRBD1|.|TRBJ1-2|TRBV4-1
TGCGCCAGCAGCCAAGATCTAGGCAGGGGGGCTTTGGGTGGCTACACCTTC
CASSQDLGRGALGGYTF
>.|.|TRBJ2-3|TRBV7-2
TGTGCCAGCAGCGGGAGCAGGGTTTGTTGCACAGATACGCAGTATTTT
CASSGSRVCCTDTQYF
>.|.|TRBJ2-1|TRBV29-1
TGCAGCCACCTAGTCTACAATGAGCAGTTCTTC
CSHLVYNEQFF
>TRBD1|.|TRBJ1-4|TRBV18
TGTGCCAGCTCACCACGGACAGGGTTGAATGAAAAACTGTTTTTT
CASSPRTGLNEKLFF
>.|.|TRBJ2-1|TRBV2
TGTGCCAGCAGTGAAATGAGACCCTACAATGAGCAGTTCTTC
CASSEMRPYNEQFF